A single sample gave rise to the 27 T cell receptor beta chains below, sequenced in a study of blood T cell repertoires in COVID-19. This table comes from immunoSEQ multiplex PCR, and its TCRdb copy is limited to in-frame clones, with some not included. The table has about 100,000 clones, around four fifths seen once. Specimen: peripheral blood. Receptor source: a man aged 50-60 years with active or convalescent COVID-19.

The V gene is TRBV4-2, the J gene TRBJ1-1, with 12 bases identical to TRBD1. Germline CDR1 is LGHNA and CDR2 is YNFKEQ. The ends lost 3 bases at V and 5 bases at J; junction bases unmatched: 4. This CDR3 comprises 15 residues. The CDR3 protein is CASSQGDRGLTEAFF. The CDR3 DNA reads as TGTGCCAGCAGCCAGGGGGACAGGGGGCTTACTGAAGCTTTCTTT.

CDR3 nucleotide sequence: TGTGCCAGCAGCCAATCTTGGCCAGTGCCAAAGGAGGAGACCCAGTACTTC. It encodes CASSQSWPVPKEETQYF. The V gene is TRBV3-1 (or the pseudogene TRBV3-2), the J gene TRBJ2-5; D gene unclear. Trimming removed 2 bases from V and 5 bases from J, with 21 bases in between. The V gene's germline CDR1 is LGHDT and CDR2 YNNKEL (reference sequence). The CDR3 runs to 17 residues.

The chain is built from TRBV9 and TRBJ2-3, with 11 nucleotides matching TRBD1. This CDR3 contains 19 residues. The germline gives CDR1 SGDLS, CDR2 YYNGEE. Trimming at V came to 6 bases and at J to 1 base, leaving 16 bases not matched to a gene. This CDR3 reads CASILWDRGFAGGTDTQYF. The CDR3 DNA is TGTGCCAGCATCCTTTGGGACAGGGGGTTCGCGGGAGGCACAGATACGCAGTATTTT.

CDR3 amino acids: CASPLGTSGRALGETQYF. The CDR3 region has the DNA TGTGCCAGCCCCCTTGGGACTAGCGGGAGGGCGCTTGGGGAGACCCAGTACTTC. The chain joins TRBV27 to TRBJ2-5, with 16 bases aligning to TRBD2. Germline V gives CDR1 MNHEY, CDR2 SMNVEV (reference sequence). The V gene end was trimmed by 8 bases and the J gene end by 5 bases; junction bases not matched to a gene: 14. CDR3 size: 18 residues.

The V call is TRBV3-1 (or the pseudogene TRBV3-2), the J call TRBJ2-7, with 8 bases fitting TRBD2. The germline gives CDR1 LGHDT, CDR2 YNNKEL (reference sequence). V dropped 1 base and J dropped 1; count of bases not matched to a gene: 6. The CDR3 extends over 16 amino acids. In DNA, the CDR3 is TGTGCCAGCAGCCAAGTGGGAGTAGCGGGATCCTACGAGCAGTACTTC. Translation: CASSQVGVAGSYEQYF.

The V call is TRBV10-1, the J call TRBJ1-1, with TRBD1 as a possible D gene (6 bases). The CDR3 is 14 amino acids. Trimming cost V 5 bases and J 1 base, with 11 bases left between them. The germline CDR1 and CDR2 sequences are WNHNN and SYGVQD (reference sequence). The DNA for the CDR3 is TGCGCCAGCAGTTCCGGGACAACGAACACTGAAGCTTTCTTT. Encoded protein: CASSSGTTNTEAFF.

This sequence joins TRBV29-1 and TRBJ1-1; tentatively, D is TRBD1 (5 bases). In germline, CDR1 is SQVTM, CDR2 ANQGSEA. The CDR3 loop spans 13 amino acids. The germline V and J ends were trimmed by 2 bases and 3 bases, with 10 bases remaining between them. The CDR3: CSVEQGGDTEAFF. CDR3 DNA sequence: TGCAGCGTTGAACAGGGTGGGGACACTGAAGCTTTCTTT.

In its sample, this clone was seen once. This chain uses TRBV11-3 with TRBJ2-1, with D uncertain. The CDR3 consists of 13 residues. The V gene's germline CDR1 is SGHNT and CDR2 YENEEA. The V and J ends lost 5 bases and 2 bases respectively, with 7 bases between them. The CDR3 loop reads CASSLPTYNEQFF. The CDR3 region has the DNA TGTGCCAGCAGCCTTCCTACCTACAATGAGCAGTTCTTC.

The chain uses TRBV7-9 and TRBJ2-7, with a weak D call TRBD1 (6 bases). The CDR3 totals 14 residues. Looked up from germline, CDR1 is SEHNR and CDR2 is FQNEAQ (reference sequence). Trimming left V 1 base short and J 0 bases short, with 7 bases between. The CDR3 DNA reads TGTGCCAGCAGCTTAGTAGGGGGCTCCTACGAGCAGTACTTC. Protein product: CASSLVGGSYEQYF.

The chain has TRBV12-3 or TRBV12-4 and TRBJ2-3, with D unresolved. This CDR3 has 11 residues. The V end was cut by 6 bases, the J end by 6 bases, with 7 bases between. The CDR3 bases are TGTGCCAGCAGGGAGAGGGATACGCAGTATTTT. Translated, it gives CASRERDTQYF.

As regards this clone: Other DNA sequences in the same sample also yield this CDR3. J is TRBJ2-3 and V is TRBV7-3; the D is unclear. CDR3 length equals 14 residues. V lost 3 bases and J lost 0, with 7 bases in between. Per the germline V gene, CDR1 is SGHTA and CDR2 is FQGTGA. CDR3 residues: CASSFLSSTDTQYF. The DNA of the CDR3 is TGTGCCAGCAGCTTTCTATCTAGCACAGATACGCAGTATTTT.

A few counts support this clone. The gene calls are TRBV30 and TRBJ1-4, with 9 bases aligning to TRBD1. This CDR3 region has 15 residues. Germline CDR1 GTSNPN, CDR2 SVGIG (reference sequence). V dropped 2 bases and J dropped 6; count of bases not matched to a gene: 7. The CDR3 region has the DNA TGTGCCTGGAGTAGAGCGCGGACAGGGGATGAAAAACTGTTTTTT. Translated: CAWSRARTGDEKLFF.

Only one count was recorded for this clone. The V call is TRBV28, the J call TRBJ2-3, with 7 bases aligning to TRBD2. The ends lost 5 bases at V and 0 bases at J; junction bases unmatched: 2. The CDR3 spans 14 residues. Germline loops: CDR1 MDHEN, CDR2 SYDVKM. The CDR3 bases are TGTGCCAGCAGTACTAGCGTTAGCACAGATACGCAGTATTTT. Translated, it gives CASSTSVSTDTQYF.

V usage is TRBV25-1 and J usage is TRBJ2-7, with D maybe TRBD1 (6 bases). V shed 8 bases and J shed 1 base, with 15 bases lying between them. Germline V gives CDR1 MGHDK, CDR2 SYGVNS. The CDR3 is 14 amino acids. CDR3 nucleotides: TGTGCCAGCGGGAGAAGGGGGATGTCCTACGAGCAGTACTTC. It is translated as CASGRRGMSYEQYF.

The chain combines TRBV24-1 with TRBJ2-5; 9 bases are a match to TRBD1. This CDR3 has 16 amino acids. The V segment lost 3 bases and the J segment 4 bases; nucleotides outside the gene matches: 8. CDR1 and CDR2 from the germline V gene are KGHDR and SFDVKD. The CDR3 DNA follows: TGTGCCACCAGTGATCAAACAGGGGGCGGGGGAGAGACCCAGTACTTC. It is translated as CATSDQTGGGGETQYF.

The chain employs TRBV4-2 and TRBJ2-3; 8 positions agree with TRBD2. After removal of 4 bases from V and 1 base from J, the junction contained 7 bases not matched to a gene. Germline lookup yields CDR1 LGHNA and CDR2 YNFKEQ. The CDR3 has 16 residues. For the CDR3, the DNA is TGTGCCAGCAGCCTACACAGCGGGGGACGCACAGATACGCAGTATTTT. It yields the protein CASSLHSGGRTDTQYF.

The V and J genes are TRBV7-3 and TRBJ1-1, with D tentatively TRBD1 (5 bases). Between the trimmed V and J ends, which lost 2 bases and 1 base, there was a span of 11 bases. The CDR3 sequence is 15 residues long. CDR1 and CDR2 (germline): SGHTA, FQGTGA. DNA of the CDR3: TGTGCCAGCAGCTTATCCCCCGGACAGAACACTGAAGCTTTCTTT. It yields the protein CASSLSPGQNTEAFF. The full variable domain, completed using reference TRBV7-3 and TRBJ1-1, is GAGVSQTPSNKVTEKGKYVELRCDPISGHTALYWYRQSLGQGPEFLIYFQGTGAADDSGLPNDRFFAVRPEGSVSTLKIQRTERGDSAVYLCASSLSPGQNTEAFFGQGTRLTVV.

The rearrangement uses TRBV11-1 and TRBJ2-7, with 10 bases aligning to TRBD1. The CDR3 contains 15 residues. V shed 5 bases, J shed 5 bases, and the junction held 9 bases outside the gene matches. Germline V lookup: CDR1 SGHAT, CDR2 FQDESV (reference sequence). For the CDR3, the DNA is TGTGCCAGCAGCGACCGGGGGACAGGGGCACACGAGCAGTACTTC. This sequence encodes CASSDRGTGAHEQYF.

V and J are TRBV10-2 and TRBJ2-1; 14 nucleotides line up with TRBD2. After removal of 7 bases from V and 10 bases from J, the junction contained 9 bases not matched to a gene. Germline lookup yields CDR1 WSHSY and CDR2 SAAADI. The CDR3 runs to 15 residues. This CDR3 is CASKGLAGVTVEQFF. CDR3 nucleotides: TGCGCCAGCAAGGGACTAGCGGGGGTCACTGTCGAGCAGTTCTTC.

The CDR3: CASSLYQGANYEQYF. CDR3 sequence (DNA): TGTGCCAGCAGCTTATACCAGGGGGCAAACTACGAGCAGTACTTC. The V call is TRBV7-2, the J call TRBJ2-7; 8 nucleotides line up with TRBD1. The CDR3 totals 15 residues. Germline trimming cut 2 bases from V and 3 bases from J; bases unmatched to any gene: 6. From germline, CDR1 is SGHTA and CDR2 FQGNSA.

This sequence joins TRBV7-2 and TRBJ2-1; the match to TRBD1 covers 7 bases. There are 13 residues in the CDR3. Germline-derived CDR1 and CDR2 are SGHTA and FQGNSA. The V gene end was trimmed by 4 bases and the J gene end by 16 bases; junction bases not matched to a gene: 13. The DNA of the CDR3 is TGTGCCAGCAGCTCCTACCCGGGACAGTATCTCTTCTTC. Its protein is CASSSYPGQYLFF. Based on the CDR3 plus reference TRBV7-2 and TRBJ2-1, the full variable domain is GAGVSQSPSNKVTEKGKDVELRCDPISGHTALYWYRQSLGQGLEFLIYFQGNSAPDKSGLPSDRFSAERTGGSVSTLTIQRTQQEDSAVYLCASSSYPGQYLFFGPGTRLTVL.

The chain combines TRBV11-1 with TRBJ2-7; TRBD1 aligns across 7 bases. CDR1 and CDR2 from the germline V gene are SGHAT and FQDESV (reference sequence). Unmatched junction bases numbered 7, after V lost 6 bases and J lost 5 bases. The CDR3 sequence is 13 residues long. The CDR3 reads CASRPTGVNEQYF. The CDR3 region has the DNA TGTGCCAGCAGACCTACAGGGGTGAACGAGCAGTACTTC. Supplemented by reference TRBV11-1 and TRBJ2-7, the full variable domain reads EAEVAQSPRYKITEKSQAVAFWCDPISGHATLYWYRQILGQGPELLVQFQDESVVDDSQLPKDRFSAERLKGVDSTLKIQPAELGDSAMYLCASRPTGVNEQYFGPGTRLTVT.

The chain couples TRBV5-1 to TRBJ1-1; TRBD1 is a possible D gene (5 bases). The CDR3 has 14 residues. Germline V gene lookup returns CDR1 SGHRS and CDR2 YFSETQ. V shed 4 bases and J shed 4 bases, with 14 bases lying between them. The CDR3 protein is CASSPNAGGTEAFF. In DNA, the CDR3 is TGCGCCAGCAGCCCGAATGCGGGGGGCACTGAAGCTTTCTTT.

This clone was seen only once. The chain has TRBV2 and TRBJ1-5, with D possibly being TRBD1 (5 bases). Germline V lookup: CDR1 SNHLY, CDR2 FYNNEI. V lost 10 bases and J 2 bases, leaving 18 bases between the germline ends. This CDR3 is built from 15 residues. The CDR3 loop is CATGARGGGNQPQHF. CDR3 sequence (DNA): TGTGCCACGGGAGCGAGGGGAGGGGGCAATCAGCCCCAGCATTTT.

This chain connects TRBV5-1 to TRBJ2-7, with D uncertain. From germline, CDR1 is SGHRS and CDR2 YFSETQ. This CDR3 spans 13 amino acids. Trimming cost V 0 bases and J 2 bases, with 6 bases left between them. The CDR3, as DNA: TGCGCCAGCAGCTTGGACAGAACCTACGAGCAGTACTTC. This gives the protein CASSLDRTYEQYF. The entire variable domain, with the rest obtained from reference TRBV5-1 and TRBJ2-7, is as follows: KAGVTQTPRYLIKTRGQQVTLSCSPISGHRSVSWYQQTPGQGLQFLFEYFSETQRNKGNFPGRFSGRQFSNSRSEMNVSTLELGDSALYLCASSLDRTYEQYFGPGTRLTVT.

V and J are TRBV7-2 and TRBJ1-5; perhaps TRBD1 as D (5 bases). Looked up from germline, CDR1 is SGHTA and CDR2 is FQGNSA. V lost 5 bases and J 4 bases, leaving 15 bases between the germline ends. The CDR3 runs to 15 residues. CDR3 protein: CASSPSGTQNQPQHF. CDR3 nucleotides: TGTGCCAGCAGCCCAAGTGGGACTCAGAATCAGCCCCAGCATTTT.

The chain joins TRBV3-1 (or the pseudogene TRBV3-2) to TRBJ2-5; D possibly corresponds to TRBD2 (7 bases). Germline-derived CDR1 and CDR2 are LGHDT and YNNKEL (reference sequence). The CDR3 consists of 16 residues. The V gene lost 1 base and the J gene lost 1 base, with 13 bases spanning the gap. The CDR3 here is CASSQVGEGVQETQYF. The CDR3 DNA follows: TGTGCCAGCAGCCAAGTAGGGGAGGGGGTCCAAGAGACCCAGTACTTC.